A selection of T cell receptor beta chains follows, all from one sample in a study of T cells after yellow fever vaccination. TCRdb itself ran the 5' RACE reads through MiXCR, one entry per CDR3 protein. In the table there are a few hundred thousand distinct CDR3 sequences, 6.5% to 8.5% of which are singletons. Sequenced here: PBMCs, sampled roughly seven weeks after the first yellow fever vaccination. Receptor source: a man younger than 35 who received the YFV17D yellow fever vaccine. CDR3s include the opening cysteine and the closing phenylalanine or tryptophan. D genes are given only for firm matches. The size field is filled for only some rows; it gives once, few, many or a size class.

>TRBJ1-4|NA|TRBV7-8|NA
TGTGCCAGCAGCTTATGGGGTGGCGGCGAAAAACTGTTTTTT
CASSLWGGGEKLFF
>TRBJ2-3|TRBD2|TRBV20-1|many
TGCAGTGCTACACTAGCGGGGGAGGCTACGCAGTATTTT
CSATLAGEATQYF
>TRBJ1-2|NA|TRBV20-1|NA
TGCAGTGCTAGACCAGGGGTGACGAATGGCTACACCTTC
CSARPGVTNGYTF
>TRBJ2-5|TRBD2|TRBV28|many
TGTGCCAGCAGTTTGAGCCTAGCGGGGGCCCAGGAGACCCAGTACTTC
CASSLSLAGAQETQYF
>TRBJ1-2|NA|TRBV19|few
TGTGCCAGTAGTGAACATGGCCGGGATCGGGGCTACACCTTC
CASSEHGRDRGYTF
>TRBJ2-3|NA|TRBV29-1|few
TGCAGCGTAGACAGTGTGACGGATACGCAGTATTTT
CSVDSVTDTQYF
>TRBJ2-7|NA|TRBV18|few
TGTGCCAGCTCACCACGTCCAGGGGTCGACGAGCAGTACTTC
CASSPRPGVDEQYF
>TRBJ1-1|NA|TRBV11-2|NA
TGTGCCAGCCGCATGGCTTCACGGCGCACTGAAGCTTTCTTT
CASRMASRRTEAFF
>TRBJ2-3|NA|TRBV12-3/TRBV12-4|few
TGTGCCAGCAGTTTTAACCCTACAGATACGCAGTATTTT
CASSFNPTDTQYF
>TRBJ2-7|NA|TRBV12-3/TRBV12-4|many
TGTGCCAGCAGGGGGAGGAGCAGCTACGAGCAGTACTTC
CASRGRSSYEQYF
>TRBJ1-2|TRBD1|TRBV12-3/TRBV12-4|few
TGTGCCAGCAGCCGGGGACAGGGGTTCGGCTACACCTTC
CASSRGQGFGYTF
>TRBJ2-5|TRBD1|TRBV7-9|NA
TGTGCCAGCAGCTTGAACCGGGACAGGGGTGGAGAGACCCAGTACTTC
CASSLNRDRGGETQYF
>TRBJ2-5|TRBD1|TRBV24-1|NA
TGTGCCACCAGTGACCGAAGACAGGGGGCAGTGGGGACCCAGTACTTC
CATSDRRQGAVGTQYF
>TRBJ2-3|TRBD1|TRBV20-1|few
TGCAGTGCCCAATTGGACAGGCCTGATGCAGATACGCAGTATTTT
CSAQLDRPDADTQYF
>TRBJ2-7|NA|TRBV4-3|NA
TGCGCCAGCAGTCAAAACTGGGGGTCCTACGAGCAGTACTTC
CASSQNWGSYEQYF
>TRBJ1-1|NA|TRBV28|many
TGTGCCAGCAGTCGGTTTCCAGGGGATTGGACTGAAGCTTTCTTT
CASSRFPGDWTEAFF
>TRBJ2-1|NA|TRBV5-1|NA
TGCGCCAGCAGATCGCCTAGCTCCTACAATGAGCAGTTCTTC
CASRSPSSYNEQFF
>TRBJ2-3|TRBD2|TRBV5-1|few
TGCGCCAGCAGCACTAGCGGGGGGGGCAGCACAGATACGCAGTATTTT
CASSTSGGGSTDTQYF
>TRBJ2-7|NA|TRBV7-6|few
TGTGCCAGCAGCTCGCCCTTGGGGACAAGGTACGAGCAGTACTTC
CASSSPLGTRYEQYF
>TRBJ1-2|NA|TRBV7-2|NA
TGTGCCAGCAGCTCGTACGAGCGAGGCTACACCTTC
CASSSYERGYTF
>TRBJ2-7|TRBD2|TRBV5-1|NA
TGCGCCAGCAGCTTGACCCGGTTCAAGCGGGGGGCGTCCTACGAGCAGTACTTC
CASSLTRFKRGASYEQYF
>TRBJ1-4|NA|TRBV4-3|NA
TGCGCCAGCAGCCAAGGGGCGGGGAGGGGGGAAGGCGAAAAACTGTTTTTT
CASSQGAGRGEGEKLFF
>TRBJ1-4|TRBD1|TRBV5-6|NA
TGTGCCAGCAGCTCCCTGGGACAGTCAGCAACTAATGAAAAACTGTTTTTT
CASSSLGQSATNEKLFF
>TRBJ1-6|NA|TRBV12-3/TRBV12-4|many
TGTGCCAGCACCACCGACGGGGGTGTTTCACCCCTCCACTTT
CASTTDGGVSPLHF
>TRBJ1-2|NA|TRBV25-1|few
TGTGCCAGCTCCGACACCCCGGTAGACTATGGCTACACCTTC
CASSDTPVDYGYTF
>TRBJ2-1|TRBD2|TRBV9|NA
TGTGCCAGCAGCGTAGAACCTAGCGGTTTATACAATGAGCAGTTCTTC
CASSVEPSGLYNEQFF
>TRBJ1-1|NA|TRBV21-1|NA
TGTGCCAGCAGCATCGGGACGGTAGGCGATCGCACTGAAGCTTTCTTT
CASSIGTVGDRTEAFF
>TRBJ2-3|NA|TRBV11-2|few
TGTGCCAGCAGCTTGGGCAAGTTGACAGATACGCAGTATTTT
CASSLGKLTDTQYF
>TRBJ2-4|NA|TRBV5-1|few
TGCGCCAGCAGCCTTGGTCCGGTATCGGGCAAAAACATTCAGTACTTC
CASSLGPVSGKNIQYF
>TRBJ2-7|TRBD1|TRBV9|NA
TGTGCCAGCAGCGTAGGTAGGGACAGAGCCTACGAGCAGTACTTC
CASSVGRDRAYEQYF
>TRBJ2-3|NA|TRBV5-1|few
TGCGCCAGCAGCTCCCTTGGAGGGAGCACAGATACGCAGTATTTT
CASSSLGGSTDTQYF
>TRBJ2-1|NA|TRBV24-1|few
TGTGCCACCAGTGATACGACTCTCTTGCATGAGCAGTTCTTC
CATSDTTLLHEQFF
>TRBJ2-1|NA|TRBV6-2/TRBV6-3|NA
TGTGCCAGCAGTTACTCAGTCCGCGCTGGGGCGGCGGGTGATAACAATGAGCAGTTCTTC
CASSYSVRAGAAGDNNEQFF
>TRBJ2-1|NA|TRBV20-1|many
TGCAGTGCTTGGGGTAGAGGGAGAGAGCAGTTCTTC
CSAWGRGREQFF
>TRBJ1-6|NA|TRBV6-6|NA
TGTGCCAGCAGTTACGACAATTCACCCCTCCACTTT
CASSYDNSPLHF
>TRBJ2-5|NA|TRBV5-6|many
TGTGCCAGCAGCCGACCAGGGATGAGTGGGGAGACCCAGTACTTC
CASSRPGMSGETQYF
>TRBJ1-3|TRBD1|TRBV12-3/TRBV12-4|few
TGTGCCAGCAGTTTGACAGGGACGGAGCCTGGAAACACCATATATTTT
CASSLTGTEPGNTIYF
>TRBJ2-5|TRBD2|TRBV7-2|NA
TGTGCCAGCAGCTTAGATTGGGGGTCTAGCGGGGGGACCCAGTACTTC
CASSLDWGSSGGTQYF
>TRBJ2-2|NA|TRBV4-1|NA
TGCGCCAGCAGCCAAGTGGGGGCGATCAAGGCCGGGGAGCTGTTTTTT
CASSQVGAIKAGELFF
>TRBJ2-3|NA|TRBV20-1|NA
TGCAGTGCGCCGGGCCGGGATCTGGGTACAGATACGCAGTATTTT
CSAPGRDLGTDTQYF
>TRBJ1-2|NA|TRBV6-2/TRBV6-3|few
TGTGCCAGGGGAGGGCCCCCCCATGGCTACACCTTC
CARGGPPHGYTF
>TRBJ2-1|NA|TRBV12-3/TRBV12-4|NA
TGTGCCAGCAGGTGGTCTCGCGGCAATTACAATGAGCAGTTCTTC
CASRWSRGNYNEQFF